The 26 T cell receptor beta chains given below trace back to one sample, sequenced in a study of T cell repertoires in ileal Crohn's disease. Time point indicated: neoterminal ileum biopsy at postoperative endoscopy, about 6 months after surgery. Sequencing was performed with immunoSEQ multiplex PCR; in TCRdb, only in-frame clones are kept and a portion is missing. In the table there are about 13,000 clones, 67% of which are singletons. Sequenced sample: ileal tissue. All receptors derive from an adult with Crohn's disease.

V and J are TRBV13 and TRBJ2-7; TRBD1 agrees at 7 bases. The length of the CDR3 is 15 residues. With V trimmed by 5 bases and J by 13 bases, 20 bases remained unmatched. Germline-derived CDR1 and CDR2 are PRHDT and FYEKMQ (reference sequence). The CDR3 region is CASSPQSTGTVGFYF. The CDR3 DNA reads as TGTGCCAGCAGCCCACAGTCCACCGGGACAGTTGGGTTTTACTTC. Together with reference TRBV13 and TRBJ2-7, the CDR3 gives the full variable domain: AAGVIQSPRHLIKEKRETATLKCYPIPRHDTVYWYQQGPGQDPQFLISFYEKMQSDKGSIPDRFSAQQFSDYHSELNMSSLELGDSALYFCASSPQSTGTVGFYFGPGTRLTVT.

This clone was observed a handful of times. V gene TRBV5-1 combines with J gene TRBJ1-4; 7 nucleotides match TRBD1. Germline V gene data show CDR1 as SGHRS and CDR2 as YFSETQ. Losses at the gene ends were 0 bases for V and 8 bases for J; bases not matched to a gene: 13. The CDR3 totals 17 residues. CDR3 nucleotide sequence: TGCGCCAGCAGCTTGGAAATTTTCCAGGGGGTAGGCGAAAAACTGTTTTTT. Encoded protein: CASSLEIFQGVGEKLFF.

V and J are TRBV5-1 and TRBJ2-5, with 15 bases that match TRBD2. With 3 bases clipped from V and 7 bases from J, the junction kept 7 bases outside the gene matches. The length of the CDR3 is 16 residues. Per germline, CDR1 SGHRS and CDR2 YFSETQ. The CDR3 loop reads CASSSGTSGGPRTQYF. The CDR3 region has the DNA TGCGCCAGCAGCTCTGGGACTAGCGGGGGGCCCCGGACCCAGTACTTC.

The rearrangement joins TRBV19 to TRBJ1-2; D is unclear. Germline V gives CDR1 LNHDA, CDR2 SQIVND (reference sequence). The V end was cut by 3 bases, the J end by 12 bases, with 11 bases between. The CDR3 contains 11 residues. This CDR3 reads CASSMLSGHTF. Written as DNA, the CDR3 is TGTGCCAGTAGTATGCTTTCGGGCCACACCTTC.

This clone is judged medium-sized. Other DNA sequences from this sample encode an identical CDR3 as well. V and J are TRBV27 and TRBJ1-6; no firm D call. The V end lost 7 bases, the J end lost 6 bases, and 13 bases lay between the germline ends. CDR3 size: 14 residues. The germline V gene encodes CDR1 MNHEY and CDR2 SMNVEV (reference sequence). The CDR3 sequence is CASNLGFGNSPLHF. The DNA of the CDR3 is TGTGCCAGCAATCTGGGTTTCGGTAATTCACCCCTCCACTTT.

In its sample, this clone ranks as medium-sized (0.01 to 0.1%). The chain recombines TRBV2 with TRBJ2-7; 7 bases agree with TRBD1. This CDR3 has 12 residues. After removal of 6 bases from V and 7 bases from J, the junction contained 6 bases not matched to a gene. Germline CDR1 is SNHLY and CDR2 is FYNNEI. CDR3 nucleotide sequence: TGTGCCAGCAGGACAGGGCCGTGGGAGCAGTACTTC. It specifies CASRTGPWEQYF.

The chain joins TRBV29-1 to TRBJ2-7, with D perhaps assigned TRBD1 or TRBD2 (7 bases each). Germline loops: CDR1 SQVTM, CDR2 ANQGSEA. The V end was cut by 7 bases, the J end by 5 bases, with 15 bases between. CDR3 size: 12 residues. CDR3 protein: CSGSQGGDEQYF. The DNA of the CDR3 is TGCAGCGGGTCCCAGGGGGGGGACGAGCAGTACTTC.

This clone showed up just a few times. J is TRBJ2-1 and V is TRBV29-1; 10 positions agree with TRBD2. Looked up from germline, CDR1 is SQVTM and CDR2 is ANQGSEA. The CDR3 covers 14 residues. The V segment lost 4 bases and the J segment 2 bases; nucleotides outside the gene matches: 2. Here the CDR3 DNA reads TGCAGCGTTGCCCTAGCGGGGGCCTACAATGAGCAGTTCTTC. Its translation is CSVALAGAYNEQFF.

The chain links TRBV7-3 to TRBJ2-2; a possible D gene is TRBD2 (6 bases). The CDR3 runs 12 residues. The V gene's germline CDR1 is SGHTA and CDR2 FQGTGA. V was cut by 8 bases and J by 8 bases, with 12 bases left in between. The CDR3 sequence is CASHNGGGELFF. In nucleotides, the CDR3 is TGTGCCAGCCACAACGGGGGAGGGGAGCTGTTTTTT.

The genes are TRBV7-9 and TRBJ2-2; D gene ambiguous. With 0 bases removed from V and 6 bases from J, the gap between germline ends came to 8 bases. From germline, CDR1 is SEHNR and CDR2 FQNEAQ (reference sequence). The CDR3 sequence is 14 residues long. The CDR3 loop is CASSLATGSGELFF. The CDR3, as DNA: TGTGCCAGCAGCTTAGCTACTGGATCCGGGGAGCTGTTTTTT.

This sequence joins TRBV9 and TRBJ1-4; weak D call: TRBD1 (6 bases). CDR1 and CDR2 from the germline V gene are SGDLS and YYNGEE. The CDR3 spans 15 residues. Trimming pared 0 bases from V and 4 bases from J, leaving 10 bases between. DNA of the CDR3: TGTGCCAGCAGCGTAGAAGGACAGATTAATGAAAAACTGTTTTTT. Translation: CASSVEGQINEKLFF.

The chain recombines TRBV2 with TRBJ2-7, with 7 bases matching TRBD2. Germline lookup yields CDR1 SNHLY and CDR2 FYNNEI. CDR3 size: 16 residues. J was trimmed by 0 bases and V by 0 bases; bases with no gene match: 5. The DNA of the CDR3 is TGTGCCAGCAGTGAAGCGGCAGCGGGGAGCTCCTACGAGCAGTACTTC. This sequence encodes CASSEAAAGSSYEQYF.

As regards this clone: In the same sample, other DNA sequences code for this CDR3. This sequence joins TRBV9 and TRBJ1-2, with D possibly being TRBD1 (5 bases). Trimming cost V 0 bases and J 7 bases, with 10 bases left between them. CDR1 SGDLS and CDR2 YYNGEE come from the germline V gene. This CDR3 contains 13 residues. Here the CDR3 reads CASSVGGGSGYTF. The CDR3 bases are TGTGCCAGCAGCGTAGGTGGGGGTAGTGGCTACACCTTC.

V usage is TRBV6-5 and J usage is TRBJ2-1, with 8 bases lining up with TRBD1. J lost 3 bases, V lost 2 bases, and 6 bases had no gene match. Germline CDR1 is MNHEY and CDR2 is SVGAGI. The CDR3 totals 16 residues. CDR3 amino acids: CASSYPPGGLYNEQFF. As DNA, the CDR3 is TGTGCCAGCAGTTACCCGCCAGGGGGCCTCTACAATGAGCAGTTCTTC.

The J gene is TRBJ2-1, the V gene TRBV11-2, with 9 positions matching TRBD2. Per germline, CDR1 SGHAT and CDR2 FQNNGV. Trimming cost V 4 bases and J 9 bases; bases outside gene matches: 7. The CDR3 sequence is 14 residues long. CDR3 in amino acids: CASSSGGRVPEQFF. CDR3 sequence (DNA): TGTGCCAGCAGCTCCGGCGGGAGGGTACCTGAGCAGTTCTTC.

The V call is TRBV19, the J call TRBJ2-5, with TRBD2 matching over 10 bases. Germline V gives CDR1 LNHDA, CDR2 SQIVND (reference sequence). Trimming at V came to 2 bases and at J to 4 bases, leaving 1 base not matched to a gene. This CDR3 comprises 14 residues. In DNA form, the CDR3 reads TGTGCCAGTAGTATAAGACTAGCGGGAGAGACCCAGTACTTC. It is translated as CASSIRLAGETQYF.

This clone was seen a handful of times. The CDR3 protein is CASSAGTGGKGPQGYTF. The CDR3 DNA reads as TGTGCCAGCAGCGCAGGGACAGGGGGCAAAGGCCCTCAGGGCTACACCTTC. The chain joins TRBV7-9 to TRBJ1-2, with 12 bases fitting TRBD1. Germline CDR1 and CDR2: SEHNR and FQNEAQ (reference sequence). The CDR3 has 17 amino acids. J was trimmed by 8 bases and V by 5 bases; bases with no gene match: 15.

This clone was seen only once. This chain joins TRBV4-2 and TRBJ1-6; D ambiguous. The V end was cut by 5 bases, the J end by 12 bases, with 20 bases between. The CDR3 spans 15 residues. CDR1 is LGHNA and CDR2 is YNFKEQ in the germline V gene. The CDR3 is CASSVSGLLLKPLHF. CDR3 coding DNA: TGTGCCAGCAGCGTCAGTGGGCTTCTGTTAAAACCCCTCCACTTT.

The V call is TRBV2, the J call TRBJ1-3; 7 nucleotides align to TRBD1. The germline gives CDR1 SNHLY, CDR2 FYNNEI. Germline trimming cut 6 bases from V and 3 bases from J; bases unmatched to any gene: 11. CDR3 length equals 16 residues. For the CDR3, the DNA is TGTGCCAGCAGCCGACAGGGTCCAACTGGTGGAAACACCATATATTTT. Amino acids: CASSRQGPTGGNTIYF.

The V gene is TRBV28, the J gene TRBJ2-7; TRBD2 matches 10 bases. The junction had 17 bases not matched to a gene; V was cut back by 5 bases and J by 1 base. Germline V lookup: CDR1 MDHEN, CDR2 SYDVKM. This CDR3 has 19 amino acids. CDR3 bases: TGTGCCAGCAGTACTAACATAGGGACTAGCGAGTCGATATCCTACGAGCAGTACTTC. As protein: CASSTNIGTSESISYEQYF.

Here the CDR3 reads CASENRALNTEAFF. As DNA, the CDR3 is TGTGCCAGTGAAAACAGGGCCCTGAACACTGAAGCTTTCTTT. The rearrangement joins TRBV6-1 to TRBJ1-1, with D tentatively TRBD1 (6 bases). CDR1 and CDR2 (germline): MNHNS, SASEGT. CDR3 size: 14 residues. V lost 9 bases and J 0 bases, leaving 14 bases between the germline ends.

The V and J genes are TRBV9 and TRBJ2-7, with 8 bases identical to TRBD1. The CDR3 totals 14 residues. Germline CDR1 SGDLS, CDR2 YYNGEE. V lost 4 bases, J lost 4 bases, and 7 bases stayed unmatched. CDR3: CASSPLDRAYEQYF. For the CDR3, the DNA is TGTGCCAGCAGCCCCCTGGACAGGGCATACGAGCAGTACTTC.

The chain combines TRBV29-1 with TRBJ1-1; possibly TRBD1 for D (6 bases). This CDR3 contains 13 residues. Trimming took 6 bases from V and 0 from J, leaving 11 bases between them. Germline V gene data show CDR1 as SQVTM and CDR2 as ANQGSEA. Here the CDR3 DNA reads TGCAGCGTCCAGGACAGCCTGAACACTGAAGCTTTCTTT. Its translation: CSVQDSLNTEAFF.

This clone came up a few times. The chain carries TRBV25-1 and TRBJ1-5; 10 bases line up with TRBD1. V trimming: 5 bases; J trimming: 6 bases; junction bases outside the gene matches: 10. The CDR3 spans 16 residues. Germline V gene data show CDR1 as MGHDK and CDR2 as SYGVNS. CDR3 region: CASSPTGTGVSQPQHF. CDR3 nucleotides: TGTGCCAGCAGTCCTACAGGGACAGGGGTATCTCAGCCCCAGCATTTT. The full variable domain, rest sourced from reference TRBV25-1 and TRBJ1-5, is EADIYQTPRYLVIGTGKKITLECSQTMGHDKMYWYQQDPGMELHLIHYSYGVNSTEKGDLSSESTVSRIRTEHFPLTLESARPSHTSQYLCASSPTGTGVSQPQHFGDGTRLSIL.

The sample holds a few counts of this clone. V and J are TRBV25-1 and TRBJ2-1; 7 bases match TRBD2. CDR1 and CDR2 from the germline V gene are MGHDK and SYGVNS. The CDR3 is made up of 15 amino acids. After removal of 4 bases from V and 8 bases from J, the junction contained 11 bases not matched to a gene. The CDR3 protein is CASSVGGGPLDEQFF. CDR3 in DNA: TGTGCCAGCAGTGTGGGCGGGGGTCCTCTTGATGAGCAGTTCTTC.

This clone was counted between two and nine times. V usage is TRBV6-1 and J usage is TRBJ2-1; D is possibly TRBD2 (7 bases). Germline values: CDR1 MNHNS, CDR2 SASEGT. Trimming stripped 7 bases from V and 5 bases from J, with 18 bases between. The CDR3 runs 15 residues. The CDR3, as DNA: TGTGCCAGCATCCCCTTGGGGGGGCGTAACAATGAGCAGTTCTTC. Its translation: CASIPLGGRNNEQFF.